The next 24 T cell receptor beta chains were all read from a single sample in a study of CD8+ T cells in alopecia areata. Sequencing templates came from extracted RNA that was reverse transcribed into cDNA. TCRdb's table, derived via immunoSEQ multiplex PCR, lists solely in-frame clones and lacks some. The data contain under 40,000 clones, roughly 53% of them singletons. For a handful of patients taking part in the biomarker study, CD4+ cells were further sorted into CD25+CD127- cells. Sequencing was performed on CD4+ Tregs sorted from blood. These receptors came from a human donor with alopecia areata.

This rearrangement joins TRBV4-1 to TRBJ1-1; D is ambiguous. Germline CDR1 and CDR2: MGHRA and YSYEKL. Deletions cut 5 bases from V and 1 base from J, with 14 bases between. The CDR3 sequence is 15 residues long. In DNA, the CDR3 is TGCGCCAGCAGCTCCTTTACAGAGCCGAACACTGAAGCTTTCTTT. It encodes CASSSFTEPNTEAFF.

This clone has just a few counts. This rearrangement joins TRBV29-1 to TRBJ1-2, with unresolved D. V lost 1 base, J lost 4 bases, and 13 bases lay in between. The CDR3 runs 14 residues. Looked up from germline, CDR1 is SQVTM and CDR2 is ANQGSEA. CDR3 loop: CSVEVVMATYGYTF. Written as DNA, the CDR3 is TGCAGCGTTGAAGTCGTGATGGCCACCTATGGCTACACCTTC.

This clone turned up a few times. The chain links TRBV5-1 to TRBJ2-5; no reliable D call. V shed 0 bases and J shed 5 bases, with 11 bases lying between them. The CDR3 consists of 14 residues. Germline values: CDR1 SGHRS, CDR2 YFSETQ. DNA for the CDR3: TGCGCCAGCAGCTTGGACGATGTGTTGGAGACCCAGTACTTC. As protein: CASSLDDVLETQYF.

V is TRBV29-1 and J is TRBJ1-4; D is uncertain. Between the trimmed V and J ends, which lost 4 bases and 4 bases, there was a span of 10 bases. This CDR3 is built from 13 residues. From germline, CDR1 is SQVTM and CDR2 ANQGSEA. The CDR3 DNA reads as TGCAGCGTTGGATGGAAGCTTAATGAAAAACTGTTTTTT. It is translated as CSVGWKLNEKLFF.

The chain employs TRBV7-2 and TRBJ1-2; 7 positions agree with TRBD1. In germline, CDR1 is SGHTA, CDR2 FQGNSA. The CDR3 loop spans 15 amino acids. V was pared by 5 bases and J by 0 bases, with 6 bases of the junction left unmatched. CDR3 nucleotide sequence: TGTGCCAGCAGCCCGCAGACAGGGACTAACTATGGCTACACCTTC. As protein: CASSPQTGTNYGYTF.

This clone was seen a few times. The genes are TRBV19 and TRBJ1-2; no reliable D call. V dropped 6 bases and J dropped 8 bases, with 16 bases sitting between them. From germline, CDR1 is LNHDA and CDR2 SQIVND (reference sequence). The CDR3 extends over 13 amino acids. The CDR3 DNA is TGTGCCAGTAGCTCGCCTGTCTTGGAAGGCTACACCTTC. Protein sequence: CASSSPVLEGYTF.

The chain recombines TRBV6-1 with TRBJ2-3, with 8 positions matching TRBD2. Germline V lookup: CDR1 MNHNS, CDR2 SASEGT. V shed 6 bases, J shed 3 bases, and the junction held 5 bases outside the gene matches. There are 14 residues in the CDR3. CDR3 in amino acids: CASRAGVGTDTQYF. DNA for the CDR3: TGTGCCAGCAGAGCGGGAGTGGGAACAGATACGCAGTATTTT.

Turning to this clone: A junction end diverges from the germline sequence, so it may reflect a read error. This chain connects TRBV18 to TRBJ2-2; D gene unclear. Looked up from germline, CDR1 is KGHSH and CDR2 is LQKENI. The CDR3 is 13 amino acids. The CDR3 DNA follows: TGTGCCAGCTCCCCACTTCACGACGGGGAGCTGTTTTTT. Translation gives CASSPLHDGELFF.

This chain uses TRBV30 with TRBJ2-3; no clear D gene. CDR1 and CDR2 (germline): GTSNPN, SVGIG (reference sequence). The CDR3 runs 13 residues. Trimming left V 4 bases short and J 0 bases short, with 8 bases between. In DNA, the CDR3 is TGTGCCTGGAAACTCCCTAGCACAGATACGCAGTATTTT. The encoded protein is CAWKLPSTDTQYF.

The V call is TRBV10-1, the J call TRBJ2-7; D may be TRBD1 (6 bases). This CDR3 has 14 amino acids. Germline loops: CDR1 WNHNN, CDR2 SYGVQD (reference sequence). Trimming removed 7 bases from V and 3 bases from J, with 16 bases in between. The CDR3 bases are TGCGCCAGCACCCAAAGGGACACTTACTACGAGCAGTACTTC. It translates to CASTQRDTYYEQYF.

Only a few counts were recorded for this clone. This chain joins TRBV7-9 and TRBJ2-5, with D possibly called TRBD1 or TRBD2 (5 bases each). In germline, CDR1 is SEHNR, CDR2 FQNEAQ (reference sequence). The CDR3 spans 15 residues. Trimming removed 3 bases from V and 5 bases from J, with 16 bases in between. The CDR3 loop reads CASSFGTPAGETQYF. The CDR3 region has the DNA TGTGCCAGCAGCTTCGGGACCCCGGCCGGGGAGACCCAGTACTTC.

The chain links TRBV7-9 to TRBJ2-7, with a weak D call TRBD1 (6 bases). Germline CDR1 is SEHNR and CDR2 is FQNEAQ (reference sequence). The CDR3 totals 14 residues. Trimming removed 5 bases at V and 2 bases at J, with 13 bases between. In DNA form, the CDR3 reads TGTGCCAGCAGCCTCCGCGGACAGACCTACGAGCAGTACTTC. Its translation is CASSLRGQTYEQYF.

The count of this clone is one. The chain couples TRBV2 to TRBJ1-5; no definite D call. V lost 1 base and J 7 bases, leaving 11 bases between the germline ends. CDR1 and CDR2 from the germline V gene are SNHLY and FYNNEI. The CDR3 totals 14 residues. The chain's CDR3 is CASSEVSSDQPQHF. CDR3 nucleotide sequence: TGTGCCAGCAGTGAAGTGTCCAGCGACCAGCCCCAGCATTTT.

The V and J genes are TRBV7-2 and TRBJ2-7, with D perhaps TRBD2 (5 bases). This CDR3 region has 13 residues. V dropped 4 bases and J dropped 6 bases, with 13 bases sitting between them. Germline CDR1 and CDR2: SGHTA and FQGNSA. For the CDR3, the DNA is TGTGCCAGCAGCTCTGGAGGATATGGCGAGCAGTACTTC. It is translated as CASSSGGYGEQYF.

The rearrangement links TRBV2 to TRBJ2-3; the match to TRBD2 covers 8 bases. The CDR3 loop spans 13 amino acids. Germline-derived CDR1 and CDR2 are SNHLY and FYNNEI. The V segment lost 8 bases and the J segment 6 bases; nucleotides outside the gene matches: 7. The CDR3 DNA reads as TGTGCCAGCGCCGGGACTAGTGGCGATACGCAGTATTTT. This encodes CASAGTSGDTQYF.

CDR3 sequence reads: CASTNAVGSFYGYTF. CDR3 coding DNA: TGTGCCAGCACCAACGCGGTGGGCAGCTTCTATGGCTACACCTTC. The chain joins TRBV6-5 to TRBJ1-2; D not certain. Trimming took 7 bases from V and 4 from J, leaving 19 bases between them. The CDR3 runs to 15 residues. Looked up from germline, CDR1 is MNHEY and CDR2 is SVGAGI.

This CDR3 reads CASSDGGTSSYEQYF. Here the CDR3 DNA reads TGCGCCAGCAGCGATGGGGGGACCAGCTCCTACGAGCAGTACTTC. The gene calls are TRBV5-1 and TRBJ2-7, with D perhaps TRBD2 (6 bases). This CDR3 is built from 15 residues. The V end lost 4 bases, the J end lost 0 bases, and 14 bases lay between the germline ends. Looked up from germline, CDR1 is SGHRS and CDR2 is YFSETQ.

The gene calls are TRBV4-3 and TRBJ2-3; D is unresolved. V was shortened by 1 base and J by 3 bases, with 11 bases between the two germline ends. The germline V gene encodes CDR1 LGHNA and CDR2 YSLEER. The CDR3 contains 15 residues. The CDR3 here is CASSQGGSRTDTQYF. The DNA of the CDR3 is TGCGCCAGCAGCCAAGGGGGAAGTAGAACAGATACGCAGTATTTT.

This chain uses TRBV11-3 with TRBJ2-5; the D is unclear. The germline V gene has CDR1 SGHNT and CDR2 YENEEA. V lost 7 bases and J lost 0, with 15 bases in between. The CDR3 covers 15 residues. The CDR3 nucleotides are TGTGCCAGCACACCTAACAAGGCCAACCAAGAGACCCAGTACTTC. This encodes CASTPNKANQETQYF.

This clone was found a few times. The V gene is TRBV4-3, the J gene TRBJ1-2; D gene uncertain. Looked up from germline, CDR1 is LGHNA and CDR2 is YSLEER. The germline V and J ends were trimmed by 5 bases and 1 base, with 8 bases remaining between them. This CDR3 region has 13 residues. CDR3 protein: CASSSQNNYGYTF. CDR3 DNA sequence: TGCGCCAGCAGCTCACAGAATAACTATGGCTACACCTTC.

The chain recombines TRBV28 with TRBJ2-7, with a weak D call TRBD2 (6 bases). Trimming took off 5 bases at V and 2 bases at J, with 13 bases between the two ends. This CDR3 region has 14 residues. Germline V lookup: CDR1 MDHEN, CDR2 SYDVKM. The CDR3, as DNA: TGTGCCAGCAGTATGACTGGGGGGACCTACGAGCAGTACTTC. It codes for CASSMTGGTYEQYF. Full variable domain (rest looked up from reference TRBV28 and TRBJ2-7): DVKVTQSSRYLVKRTGEKVFLECVQDMDHENMFWYRQDPGLGLRLIYFSYDVKMKEKGDIPEGYSVSREKKERFSLILESASTNQTSMYLCASSMTGGTYEQYFGPGTRLTVT.

V and J are TRBV7-3 and TRBJ1-1; weak D call: TRBD1 (6 bases). The V end lost 4 bases, the J end lost 5 bases, and 11 bases lay between the germline ends. CDR1 is SGHTA and CDR2 is FQGTGA in the germline V gene. There are 13 residues in the CDR3. DNA for the CDR3: TGTGCCAGCAGCTCCAGGGGTGGGACTGAAGCTTTCTTT. Protein sequence: CASSSRGGTEAFF.

The chain carries TRBV25-1 and TRBJ2-5; 11 bases align to TRBD2. V lost 3 bases, J lost 3 bases, and 6 bases stayed unmatched. The CDR3 is made up of 16 amino acids. In germline, CDR1 is MGHDK, CDR2 SYGVNS. The CDR3 is CASSEGSGREKETQYF. DNA of the CDR3: TGTGCCAGCAGTGAGGGTAGCGGGAGGGAAAAAGAGACCCAGTACTTC. The complete variable domain, with remaining parts taken from reference TRBV25-1 and TRBJ2-5, reads EADIYQTPRYLVIGTGKKITLECSQTMGHDKMYWYQQDPGMELHLIHYSYGVNSTEKGDLSSESTVSRIRTEHFPLTLESARPSHTSQYLCASSEGSGREKETQYFGPGTRLLVL.

This clone turned up a few times. The V gene is TRBV7-2, the J gene TRBJ1-5, with 7 bases lining up with TRBD1. From germline, CDR1 is SGHTA and CDR2 FQGNSA. With 3 bases clipped from V and 3 bases from J, the junction kept 2 bases outside the gene matches. The CDR3 consists of 14 residues. Here the CDR3 reads CASSFTGDNQPQHF. The CDR3 DNA reads TGTGCCAGCAGCTTCACAGGGGACAATCAGCCCCAGCATTTT.